The 2 T cell receptor beta chains in this list originate from one sample, sequenced in a study of Graves' ophthalmopathy and Graves' hyperthyroidism. TCR beta CDR3 regions were amplified from RNA transcripts. Amplification began with first-round RT-PCR using HTBI primers, then second-round multiplex PCR was performed. Each CDR3 protein is one row after TCRdb ran MiXCR on the multiplex PCR reads. The sample yields fewer than 650,000 distinct CDR3 sequences, about a fifth seen once. Sequenced: peripheral blood. The receptors derive from a woman under 30 with stable Graves' hyperthyroidism. Some clones in this sample may be carry-over from other donors' samples.

This clonotype was detected many times. The rearrangement uses TRBV20-1 and TRBJ2-7, with no clear D. V was cut by 3 bases and J by 4 bases, with 16 bases left in between. Germline V lookup: CDR1 DFQATT, CDR2 SNEGSKA (reference sequence). The CDR3 sequence is 14 residues long. This chain's CDR3 is CSASLHQPLYEQYF. As DNA, the CDR3 is TGCAGTGCTAGCCTACACCAACCCCTATACGAGCAGTACTTC.

This clonotype was detected many times. The gene calls are TRBV12-3 or TRBV12-4 and TRBJ2-2; 8 bases match TRBD2. The CDR3 totals 18 residues. V lost 6 bases to trimming and J lost 4 bases; unmatched junction nucleotides: 16. Here the CDR3 reads CASSPFPPGGRGTGELFF. CDR3 DNA sequence: TGTGCCAGCAGCCCATTCCCCCCGGGAGGGAGGGGCACCGGGGAGCTGTTTTTT.